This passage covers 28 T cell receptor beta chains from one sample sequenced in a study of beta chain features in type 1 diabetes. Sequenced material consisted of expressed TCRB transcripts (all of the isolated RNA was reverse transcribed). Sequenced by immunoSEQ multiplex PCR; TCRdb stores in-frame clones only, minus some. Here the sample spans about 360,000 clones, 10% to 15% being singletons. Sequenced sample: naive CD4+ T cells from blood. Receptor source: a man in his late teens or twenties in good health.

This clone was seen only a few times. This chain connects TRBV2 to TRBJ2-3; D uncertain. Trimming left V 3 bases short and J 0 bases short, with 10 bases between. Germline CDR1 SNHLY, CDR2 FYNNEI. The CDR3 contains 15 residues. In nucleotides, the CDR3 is TGTGCCAGCAGTGAGAGATCGGTGAGCACAGATACGCAGTATTTT. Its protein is CASSERSVSTDTQYF.

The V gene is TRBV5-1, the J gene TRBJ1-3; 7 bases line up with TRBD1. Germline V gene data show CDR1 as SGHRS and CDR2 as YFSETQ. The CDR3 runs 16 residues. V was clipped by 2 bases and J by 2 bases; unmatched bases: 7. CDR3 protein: CASSLTPGGAGNTIYF. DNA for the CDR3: TGCGCCAGCAGCTTAACCCCAGGGGGAGCTGGAAACACCATATATTTT.

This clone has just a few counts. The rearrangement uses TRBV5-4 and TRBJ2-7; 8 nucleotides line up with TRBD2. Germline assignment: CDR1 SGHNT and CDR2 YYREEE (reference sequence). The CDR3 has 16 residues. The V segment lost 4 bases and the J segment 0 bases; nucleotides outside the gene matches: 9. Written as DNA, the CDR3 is TGTGCCAGCAGCAATGCGCTAGCGGGCCTCTCCTACGAGCAGTACTTC. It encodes CASSNALAGLSYEQYF.

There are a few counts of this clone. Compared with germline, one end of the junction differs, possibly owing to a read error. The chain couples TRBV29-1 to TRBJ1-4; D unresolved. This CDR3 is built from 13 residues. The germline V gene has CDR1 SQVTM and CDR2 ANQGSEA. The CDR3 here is CSVARSTDEKLFF. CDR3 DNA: TGCAGCGTTGCTCGGTCAACTGATGAAAAACTGTTTTTT.

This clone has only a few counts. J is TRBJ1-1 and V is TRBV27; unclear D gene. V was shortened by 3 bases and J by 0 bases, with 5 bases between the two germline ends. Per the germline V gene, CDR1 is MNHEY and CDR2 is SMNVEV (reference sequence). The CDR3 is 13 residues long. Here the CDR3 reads CASSFGMNTEAFF. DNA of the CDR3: TGTGCCAGCAGTTTTGGCATGAACACTGAAGCTTTCTTT.

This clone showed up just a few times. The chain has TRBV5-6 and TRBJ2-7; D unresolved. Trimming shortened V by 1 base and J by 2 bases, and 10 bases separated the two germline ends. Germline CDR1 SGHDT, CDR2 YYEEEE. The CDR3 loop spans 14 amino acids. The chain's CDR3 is CASSLYNRAYEQYF. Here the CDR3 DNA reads TGTGCCAGCAGCTTGTATAACAGAGCCTACGAGCAGTACTTC.

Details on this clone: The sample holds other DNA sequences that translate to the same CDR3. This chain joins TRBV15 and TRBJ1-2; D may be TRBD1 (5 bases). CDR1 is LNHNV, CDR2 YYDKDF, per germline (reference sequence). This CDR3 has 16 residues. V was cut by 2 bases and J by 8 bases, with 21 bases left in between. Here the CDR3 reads CATSRPSTQGASGYTF. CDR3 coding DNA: TGTGCCACCAGCAGACCGTCTACACAAGGGGCGAGCGGCTACACCTTC.

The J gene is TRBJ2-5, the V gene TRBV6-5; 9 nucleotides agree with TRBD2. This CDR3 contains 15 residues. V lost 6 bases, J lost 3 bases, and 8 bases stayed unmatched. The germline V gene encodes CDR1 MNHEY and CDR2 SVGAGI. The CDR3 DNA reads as TGTGCCAGCAGACCTCCGGGACTAGCCGAAGAGACCCAGTACTTC. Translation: CASRPPGLAEETQYF.

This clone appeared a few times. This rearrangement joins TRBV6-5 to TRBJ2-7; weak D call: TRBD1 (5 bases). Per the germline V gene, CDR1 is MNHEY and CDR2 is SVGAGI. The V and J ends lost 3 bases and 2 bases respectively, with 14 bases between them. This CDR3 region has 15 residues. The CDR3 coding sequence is TGTGCCAGCAGTTATCGGTCGACAGCAACCTACGAGCAGTACTTC. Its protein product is CASSYRSTATYEQYF.

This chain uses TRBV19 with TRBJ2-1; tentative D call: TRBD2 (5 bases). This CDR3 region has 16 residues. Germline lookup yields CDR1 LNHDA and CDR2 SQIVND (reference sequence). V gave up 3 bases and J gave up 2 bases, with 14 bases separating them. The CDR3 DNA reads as TGTGCCAGTAGTATCAGTGCGGGCAACCCCTACAATGAGCAGTTCTTC. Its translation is CASSISAGNPYNEQFF.

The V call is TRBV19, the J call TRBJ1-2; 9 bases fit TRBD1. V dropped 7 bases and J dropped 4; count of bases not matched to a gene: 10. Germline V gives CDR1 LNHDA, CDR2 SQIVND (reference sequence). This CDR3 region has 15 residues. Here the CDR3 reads CASIDPGQGIYGYTF. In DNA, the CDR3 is TGTGCCAGTATCGACCCGGGACAGGGCATCTATGGCTACACCTTC.

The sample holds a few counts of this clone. CDR3 in amino acids: CASSPSIGQDPYEQYF. The CDR3 DNA follows: TGTGCCAGCAGCCCTTCTATTGGACAGGATCCCTACGAGCAGTACTTC. This rearrangement joins TRBV9 to TRBJ2-7, with TRBD1 matching 7 bases. Germline values: CDR1 SGDLS, CDR2 YYNGEE. The CDR3 extends over 16 amino acids. V lost 4 bases and J lost 2; bases outside the gene matches: 12.

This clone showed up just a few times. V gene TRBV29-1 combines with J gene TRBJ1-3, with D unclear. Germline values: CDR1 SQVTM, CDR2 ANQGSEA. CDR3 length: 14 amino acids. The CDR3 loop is CTEPERSSGNTIYF. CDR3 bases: TGCACCGAACCAGAGAGGAGCTCTGGAAACACCATATATTTT. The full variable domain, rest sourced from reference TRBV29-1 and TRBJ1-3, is SAVISQKPSRDICQRGTSLTIQCQVDSQVTMMFWYRQQPGQSLTLIATANQGSEATYESGFVIDKFPISRPNLTFSTLTVSNMSPEDSSIYLCTEPERSSGNTIYFGEGSWLTVV.

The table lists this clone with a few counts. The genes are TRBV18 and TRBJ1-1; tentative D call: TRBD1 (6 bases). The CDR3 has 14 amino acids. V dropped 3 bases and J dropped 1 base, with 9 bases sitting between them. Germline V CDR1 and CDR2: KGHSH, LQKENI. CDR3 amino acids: CASSPGRGNTEAFF. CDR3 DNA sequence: TGTGCCAGCTCACCGGGCAGGGGGAACACTGAAGCTTTCTTT.

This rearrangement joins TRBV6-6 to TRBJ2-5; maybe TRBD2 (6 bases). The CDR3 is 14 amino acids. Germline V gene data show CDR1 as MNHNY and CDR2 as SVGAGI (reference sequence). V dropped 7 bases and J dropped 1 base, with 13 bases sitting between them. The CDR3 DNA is TGTGCCAGCACCGCGCCGGGACTCCAAGAGACCCAGTACTTC. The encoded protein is CASTAPGLQETQYF.

DNA for the CDR3: TGTGCCAGCAGCCCCCGACGGGATAGCAATCAGCCCCAGCATTTT. Translation gives CASSPRRDSNQPQHF. The J gene is TRBJ1-5, the V gene TRBV2; D unclear. Looked up from germline, CDR1 is SNHLY and CDR2 is FYNNEI. The CDR3 is 15 residues long. V was pared by 6 bases and J by 0 bases, with 12 bases between.

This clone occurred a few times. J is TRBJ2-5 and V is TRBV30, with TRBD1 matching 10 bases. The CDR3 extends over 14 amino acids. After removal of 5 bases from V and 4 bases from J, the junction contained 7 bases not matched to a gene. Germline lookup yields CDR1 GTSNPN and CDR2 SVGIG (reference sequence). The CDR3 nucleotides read TGTGCCTGGGAAGGGACAGGGGTTGGAGAGACCCAGTACTTC. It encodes CAWEGTGVGETQYF.

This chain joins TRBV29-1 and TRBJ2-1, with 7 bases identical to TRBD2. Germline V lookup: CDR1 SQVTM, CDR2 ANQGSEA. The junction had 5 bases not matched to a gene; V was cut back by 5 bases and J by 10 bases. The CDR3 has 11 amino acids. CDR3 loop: CSVLLAREQFF. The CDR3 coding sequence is TGCAGCGTTCTACTAGCGCGGGAGCAGTTCTTC.

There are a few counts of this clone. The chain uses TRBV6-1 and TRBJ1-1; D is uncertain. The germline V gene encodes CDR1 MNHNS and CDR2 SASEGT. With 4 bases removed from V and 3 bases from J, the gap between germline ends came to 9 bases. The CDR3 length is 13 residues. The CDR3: CASSGDQDTEAFF. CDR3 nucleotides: TGTGCCAGCAGTGGAGATCAGGACACTGAAGCTTTCTTT.

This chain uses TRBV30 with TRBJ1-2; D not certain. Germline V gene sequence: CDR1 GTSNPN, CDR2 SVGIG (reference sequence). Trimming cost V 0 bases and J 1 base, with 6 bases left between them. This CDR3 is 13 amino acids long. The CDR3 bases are TGTGCCTGGAGTGTACAGTATAACTATGGCTACACCTTC. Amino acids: CAWSVQYNYGYTF.

CDR3 in DNA: TGTGCCAGCAGCTCGCGGGAGTTGAAGGAGACCCAGTACTTC. This gives the protein CASSSRELKETQYF. The V gene is TRBV11-3, the J gene TRBJ2-5, with 7 nucleotides matching TRBD2. CDR3 length: 14 amino acids. The junction had 7 bases not matched to a gene; V was cut back by 4 bases and J by 5 bases. Germline CDR1 is SGHNT and CDR2 is YENEEA.

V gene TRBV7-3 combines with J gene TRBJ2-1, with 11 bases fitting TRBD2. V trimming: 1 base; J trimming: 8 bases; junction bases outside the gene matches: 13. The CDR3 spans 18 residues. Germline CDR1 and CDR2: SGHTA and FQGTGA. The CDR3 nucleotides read TGTGCCAGCAGCTTAAACCCCCTTAGCGGGGGGGCTGAGGATGAGCAGTTCTTC. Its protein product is CASSLNPLSGGAEDEQFF.

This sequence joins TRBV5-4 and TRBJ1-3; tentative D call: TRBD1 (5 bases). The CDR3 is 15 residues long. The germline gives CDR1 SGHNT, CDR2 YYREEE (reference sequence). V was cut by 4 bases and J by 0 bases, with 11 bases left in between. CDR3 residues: CASSLEGISGNTIYF. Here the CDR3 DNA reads TGTGCCAGCAGCCTGGAGGGGATCTCTGGAAACACCATATATTTT.

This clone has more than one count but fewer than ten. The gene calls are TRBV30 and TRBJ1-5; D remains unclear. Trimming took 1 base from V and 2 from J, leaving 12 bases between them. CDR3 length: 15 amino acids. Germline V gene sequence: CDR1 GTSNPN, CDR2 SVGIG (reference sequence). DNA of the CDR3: TGTGCCTGGAGTGCGGGGTTGGGCCGCAATCAGCCCCAGCATTTT. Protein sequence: CAWSAGLGRNQPQHF.

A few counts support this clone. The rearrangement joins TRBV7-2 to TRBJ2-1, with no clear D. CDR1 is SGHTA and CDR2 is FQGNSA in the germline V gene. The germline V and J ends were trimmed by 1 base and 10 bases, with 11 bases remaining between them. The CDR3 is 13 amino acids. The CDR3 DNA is TGTGCCAGCAGCTTAGATCCCTCCGCGGAGCAGTTCTTC. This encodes CASSLDPSAEQFF.

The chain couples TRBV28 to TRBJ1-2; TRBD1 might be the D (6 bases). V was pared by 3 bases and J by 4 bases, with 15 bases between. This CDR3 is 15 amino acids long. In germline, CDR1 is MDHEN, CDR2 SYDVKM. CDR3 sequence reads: CASSFPTTGFYGYTF. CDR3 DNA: TGTGCCAGCAGTTTCCCGACGACAGGCTTCTATGGCTACACCTTC.

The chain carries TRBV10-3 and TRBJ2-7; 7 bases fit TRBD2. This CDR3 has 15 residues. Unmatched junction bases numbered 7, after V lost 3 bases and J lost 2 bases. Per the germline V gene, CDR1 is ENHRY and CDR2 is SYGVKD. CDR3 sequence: CAISEGLGTTYEQYF. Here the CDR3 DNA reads TGTGCCATCAGTGAAGGTTTAGGGACTACCTACGAGCAGTACTTC.

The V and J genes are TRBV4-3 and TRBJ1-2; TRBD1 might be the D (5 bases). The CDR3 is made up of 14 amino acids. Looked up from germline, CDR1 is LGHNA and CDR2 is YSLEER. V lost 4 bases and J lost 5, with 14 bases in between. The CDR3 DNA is TGCGCCAGCAGCCGGGGGGAGGGTCCTTATGGCTACACCTTC. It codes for CASSRGEGPYGYTF.